The next 23 T cell receptor beta chains were all read from a single sample in a study of cytomegalovirus exposure and HLA in healthy donors. The PCR had 60 Vbeta and 13 Jbeta primers. Data came from immunoSEQ multiplex PCR; TCRdb stores just in-frame clones and leaves some out. The table shows some 130,000 clones, with 70% to 85% occurring only once. The sequencing input was PBMCs. The source is a male donor in good health and CMV-seropositive.

The J gene is TRBJ2-3, the V gene TRBV2, with 13 bases identical to TRBD2. Per the germline V gene, CDR1 is SNHLY and CDR2 is FYNNEI. The CDR3 extends over 17 amino acids. V lost 8 bases to trimming and J lost 0 bases; unmatched junction nucleotides: 8. DNA of the CDR3: TGTGCCAGCGTTAAACTAGCGGGAGGGCCCAGCACAGATACGCAGTATTTT. Translation gives CASVKLAGGPSTDTQYF.

The chain joins TRBV14 to TRBJ1-1; D gene unclear. Trimming removed 1 base at V and 5 bases at J, with 20 bases between. CDR3 length: 17 residues. CDR1 and CDR2 from the germline V gene are SGHDN and FVKESK. CDR3: CASSQVLMRVSRTEAFF. In nucleotides, the CDR3 is TGTGCCAGCAGCCAAGTATTGATGCGGGTATCGAGAACTGAAGCTTTCTTT. The variable domain in full, completed from reference TRBV14 and TRBJ1-1, reads EAGVTQFPSHSVIEKGQTVTLRCDPISGHDNLYWYRRVMGKEIKFLLHFVKESKQDESGMPNNRFLAERTGGTYSTLKVQPAELEDSGVYFCASSQVLMRVSRTEAFFGQGTRLTVV.

V gene TRBV4-2 combines with J gene TRBJ2-1; a possible D gene is TRBD2 (5 bases). Trimming pared 0 bases from V and 4 bases from J, leaving 22 bases between. Germline V gives CDR1 LGHNA, CDR2 YNFKEQ. The CDR3 contains 19 residues. Here the CDR3 DNA reads TGTGCCAGCAGCCAAGAGCCAGGAATCCGGGGAACCATTTACAATGAGCAGTTCTTC. Translation gives CASSQEPGIRGTIYNEQFF.

The rearrangement links TRBV27 to TRBJ2-3; D might be TRBD1 (5 bases). Germline V gives CDR1 MNHEY, CDR2 SMNVEV (reference sequence). CDR3 length: 14 residues. V lost 2 bases and J 3 bases, leaving 9 bases between the germline ends. For the CDR3, the DNA is TGTGCCAGCAGTTTAAGAAGGGGAACAGATACGCAGTATTTT. Encoded protein: CASSLRRGTDTQYF.

In its sample, this clone was seen a few times. The chain has TRBV5-1 and TRBJ2-3; 7 bases agree with TRBD2. With V trimmed by 5 bases and J by 2 bases, 8 bases remained unmatched. From germline, CDR1 is SGHRS and CDR2 YFSETQ. CDR3 length: 15 amino acids. The CDR3, as DNA: TGCGCCAGCAGGTCCCAGGGAGGGGACACAGATACGCAGTATTTT. Translation: CASRSQGGDTDTQYF.

This clone was observed a single time. In DNA form, the CDR3 reads TGTGCCAGCAGCCGATTTCAGGGGGCAAACGAAAAACTGTTTTTT. This translates into CASSRFQGANEKLFF. The gene calls are TRBV7-9 and TRBJ1-4, with TRBD1 identical over 8 bases. V was pared by 5 bases and J by 8 bases, with 10 bases of the junction left unmatched. Germline values: CDR1 SEHNR, CDR2 FQNEAQ (reference sequence). The CDR3 is made up of 15 amino acids.

V is TRBV5-8 and J is TRBJ2-1; TRBD1 matches at 7 bases. Germline loops: CDR1 SGHTS, CDR2 YDEGEE. This CDR3 contains 15 residues. The J segment lost 2 bases and the V segment lost 4 bases, leaving 6 bases of the junction unmatched. The DNA for the CDR3 is TGTGCCAGCAGCCCCGGGACAGCCACCTACAATGAGCAGTTCTTC. Translation gives CASSPGTATYNEQFF. The full variable domain, with the rest looked up from reference TRBV5-8 and TRBJ2-1, is EAGVTQSPTHLIKTRGQQATLRCSPISGHTSVYWYQQALGLGLQFLLWYDEGEERNRGNFPPRFSGRQFPNYSSELNVNALELEDSALYLCASSPGTATYNEQFFGPGTRLTVL.

This clone was seen only a few times. V gene TRBV4-1 combines with J gene TRBJ2-7; 8 bases are a match to TRBD1. V lost 2 bases and J lost 1; bases outside the gene matches: 4. Per the germline V gene, CDR1 is MGHRA and CDR2 is YSYEKL. CDR3 length equals 15 residues. In DNA form, the CDR3 reads TGCGCCAGCAGCCAACCCGGACAGGGTTCCTACGAGCAGTACTTC. Its protein product is CASSQPGQGSYEQYF.

This clone appeared a few times. The chain has TRBV28 and TRBJ2-7; the match to TRBD2 covers 13 bases. V lost 2 bases and J lost 4; bases outside the gene matches: 11. This CDR3 has 18 residues. The germline gives CDR1 MDHEN, CDR2 SYDVKM. CDR3 in amino acids: CASSLIGLAGEGGYEQYF. The CDR3 region has the DNA TGTGCCAGCAGTTTAATCGGACTAGCGGGAGAGGGCGGTTACGAGCAGTACTTC.

Turning to this clone: One junction end does not reproduce the germline sequence, and a read error may be involved. This chain uses TRBV7-9 with TRBJ2-3; D remains ambiguous. The CDR3 contains 11 residues. From germline, CDR1 is SEHNR and CDR2 FQNEAQ (reference sequence). The CDR3 region is CSSSLDYTQYF. The CDR3 region has the DNA TGTTCCAGCAGCTTAGACTATACGCAGTATTTT.

The V gene is TRBV5-6, the J gene TRBJ2-5, with TRBD1 matching over 11 bases. Germline CDR1 is SGHDT and CDR2 is YYEEEE. The CDR3 consists of 17 residues. The trim removed 3 bases at V and 0 bases at J, leaving 7 bases unmatched. The CDR3 DNA reads as TGTGCCAGCAGCTGGGTGGGGGACAGGGGGTACCAAGAGACCCAGTACTTC. Translating it yields CASSWVGDRGYQETQYF.

In its sample, this clone was seen once. The chain employs TRBV6-4 and TRBJ1-2, with D perhaps TRBD1 (6 bases). CDR1 and CDR2 from the germline V gene are MRHNA and SNTAGT. V was cut by 10 bases and J by 4 bases, with 10 bases left in between. CDR3 size: 11 residues. DNA of the CDR3: TGTGCCACCCGGGACATCTATGGCTACACCTTC. Protein: CATRDIYGYTF.

V gene TRBV10-3 combines with J gene TRBJ2-1; 8 bases are shared with TRBD1. The CDR3 has 13 residues. V shed 6 bases, J shed 9 bases, and the junction held 7 bases outside the gene matches. CDR1 and CDR2 from the germline V gene are ENHRY and SYGVKD. CDR3 in DNA: TGTGCCATCAGCCAGCAGGGGGCGACTGAGCAGTTCTTC. As protein: CAISQQGATEQFF.

The J gene is TRBJ1-1, the V gene TRBV6-5; 8 nucleotides line up with TRBD1. The CDR3 totals 16 residues. V shed 3 bases and J 0 bases; nucleotides not matched to a gene: 6. Germline assignment: CDR1 MNHEY and CDR2 SVGAGI. CDR3 protein: CASSYSWTGLNTEAFF. CDR3 coding DNA: TGTGCCAGCAGTTATTCCTGGACAGGGTTGAACACTGAAGCTTTCTTT.

The CDR3 region has the DNA TGTGCCAGCAGTCCACGACTAGCGGGGACGGGGGAGCAGTACTTC. Encoded protein: CASSPRLAGTGEQYF. The V call is TRBV28, the J call TRBJ2-7, with TRBD2 matching 11 bases. CDR1 and CDR2 from the germline V gene are MDHEN and SYDVKM. The CDR3 covers 15 residues. V was pared by 5 bases and J by 7 bases, with 10 bases of the junction left unmatched.

The V gene is TRBV6-6, the J gene TRBJ2-2; D possibly corresponds to TRBD1 (5 bases). The CDR3 sequence is 13 residues long. Trimming removed 5 bases from V and 8 bases from J, with 12 bases in between. Germline CDR1 reads MNHNY; CDR2 reads SVGAGI (reference sequence). CDR3 loop: CASSLRVSGELFF. CDR3 sequence (DNA): TGTGCCAGCAGTCTCAGGGTATCGGGGGAGCTGTTTTTT.

The V gene is TRBV28, the J gene TRBJ2-1; D remains ambiguous. There are 15 residues in the CDR3. The germline V gene has CDR1 MDHEN and CDR2 SYDVKM. Trimming cost V 1 base and J 4 bases, with 11 bases left between them. The CDR3 bases are TGTGCCAGCAGTTTATTGCAAAGCAGGTACAATGAGCAGTTCTTC. Translating gives CASSLLQSRYNEQFF.

The chain is built from TRBV6-6 and TRBJ2-1; 9 positions agree with TRBD2. The CDR3 covers 13 residues. J lost 12 bases, V lost 7 bases, and 10 bases had no gene match. The germline V gene has CDR1 MNHNY and CDR2 SVGAGI (reference sequence). The CDR3 region is CASTASSGARQFF. The CDR3 coding sequence is TGTGCCAGCACCGCCTCTAGCGGGGCAAGGCAGTTCTTC.

This rearrangement joins TRBV18 to TRBJ2-1; weak D call: TRBD2 (5 bases). Per the germline V gene, CDR1 is KGHSH and CDR2 is LQKENI. V lost 4 bases to trimming and J lost 0 bases, with 16 bases between them. There are 17 residues in the CDR3. CDR3 DNA: TGTGCCAGCTCACAACTCAGCGGAGCGAGCTCCTACAATGAGCAGTTCTTC. Translated: CASSQLSGASSYNEQFF.

The CDR3 loop is CASSLGRQGGNSPLHF. Written as DNA, the CDR3 is TGCGCCAGCAGCCTCGGAAGACAGGGAGGAAATTCACCCCTCCACTTT. The V gene is TRBV5-1, the J gene TRBJ1-6, with TRBD1 matching over 7 bases. Germline V CDR1 and CDR2: SGHRS, YFSETQ. V shed 4 bases, J shed 7 bases, and the junction held 11 bases outside the gene matches. This CDR3 is 16 amino acids long.

J is TRBJ1-3 and V is TRBV28; D gene uncertain. Germline V gene sequence: CDR1 MDHEN, CDR2 SYDVKM. The CDR3 length is 13 residues. V lost 5 bases, J lost 0 bases, and 5 bases lay in between. The CDR3, as DNA: TGTGCCAGCAGTCAGAACTCTGGAAACACCATATATTTT. This codes for CASSQNSGNTIYF.

The chain couples TRBV27 to TRBJ2-3; tentatively, D is TRBD1 (5 bases). The CDR3 consists of 13 residues. The V gene's germline CDR1 is MNHEY and CDR2 SMNVEV (reference sequence). Trimming took 6 bases from V and 6 from J, leaving 13 bases between them. Here the CDR3 DNA reads TGTGCCAGCAGCCCAATTCACAGGGATACGCAGTATTTT. Translation gives CASSPIHRDTQYF.

The chain links TRBV29-1 to TRBJ1-1; D not resolved. The germline V and J ends were trimmed by 7 bases and 11 bases, with 14 bases remaining between them. This CDR3 region has 10 residues. Germline V lookup: CDR1 SQVTM, CDR2 ANQGSEA. The CDR3: CSAAEVGAFF. DNA for the CDR3: TGCAGCGCCGCCGAGGTTGGGGCTTTCTTT.